This T cell receptor beta chain was recovered during a study of cytomegalovirus exposure and HLA in healthy donors. As for the study in general: A prior study identified 117 million unique TCR beta sequences from about 200 million T cells. Study-wide findings and caveats: The later analysis indicated that the majority of CMV-associated TCR beta chains appeared HLA-restricted. Many donors shared some public TCRs, even though most TCR sequences were rare. The study flagged approximately 180 TCR beta chains as cytomegalovirus-associated.

In this sample, this clone turned up once. Its specificity is unknown. The CDR3 consists of 12 residues. V lost 5 bases and J lost 6, with 7 bases in between. Germline values: CDR1 SEHNR, CDR2 FQNEAQ (reference sequence). PCR used 60 Vbeta primers and 13 Jbeta primers. Libraries were prepared by immunoSEQ multiplex PCR; TCRdb keeps only in-frame clonotypes and omits some of them. The sample holds more than 150,000 clones, 75% to 90% seen once. The J gene is TRBJ2-2, the V gene TRBV7-9; no clear D. The clonotype comes from a girl between 5 and 17 years old in good health and CMV-seropositive. Sequenced sample: PBMCs. CDR3 bases: TGTGCCAGCAGCCCCCCGTCCGGGGAGCTGTTTTTT. Protein sequence: CASSPPSGELFF.